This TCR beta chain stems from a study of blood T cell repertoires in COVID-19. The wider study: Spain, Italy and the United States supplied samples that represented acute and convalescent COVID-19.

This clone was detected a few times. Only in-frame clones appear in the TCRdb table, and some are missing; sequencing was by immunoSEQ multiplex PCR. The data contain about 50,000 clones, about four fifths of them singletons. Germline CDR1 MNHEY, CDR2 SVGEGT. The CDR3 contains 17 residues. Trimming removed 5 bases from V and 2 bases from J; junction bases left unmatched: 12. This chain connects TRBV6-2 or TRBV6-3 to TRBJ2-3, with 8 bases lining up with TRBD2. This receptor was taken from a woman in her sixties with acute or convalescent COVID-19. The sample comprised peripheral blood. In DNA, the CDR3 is TGTGCCAGCAGTCCCGTCGGTTGGCGGGGGGACACAGATACGCAGTATTTT. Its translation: CASSPVGWRGDTDTQYF.